The rows below give T cell receptor beta chains drawn from one sample of a study of PD-L1 blockade in urothelial cancer. Sequencing was performed with immunoSEQ multiplex PCR; in TCRdb, only in-frame clones are kept and a portion is missing. This sample has 32,000 or so clones, with approximately 80% found just once. Sequencing was performed on PBMCs, taken around atezolizumab (anti-PD-L1) treatment. Source of these receptors: a man aged 55 to 70 with urothelial cancer. Both conserved end residues are part of each CDR3. The D gene is left open where the match is weak. Not all rows give a size; the values are once, few, many and, for expanded clones, a class.

>TRBV19|few|TRBJ2-1|TRBD2
TGTGCCAGTCATCATCAGGGGACTAGTGAGCAGTTCTTC
CASHHQGTSEQFF
>TRBV25-1|NA|TRBJ1-1|TRBD1
TGTGCCAGCAGTGAAAACTACCGGGACAGGGGGCGATGGACTGAAGCTTTCTTT
CASSENYRDRGRWTEAFF
>TRBV27|NA|TRBJ2-7|NA
TGTGCCAGCCCTAGGACGGGGGGCGCTTCGGAAGAGCAGTACTTC
CASPRTGGASEEQYF
>TRBV9|once|TRBJ2-3|NA
TGTGCCAGCAGCGGGACAGACACTAGCACAGATACGCAGTATTTT
CASSGTDTSTDTQYF
>TRBV7-8|NA|TRBJ1-3|NA
TGTGCCAGCAGCTTAACCACAGGAAACACCATATATTTT
CASSLTTGNTIYF
>TRBV5-1|once|TRBJ1-5|NA
TGCGCCAGCAGCTTGGTTGGGTCCCCAGGTCAGCCCCAGCATTTT
CASSLVGSPGQPQHF
>TRBV9|NA|TRBJ2-5|NA
TGTGCCAGCAGCGTAGCGGGAGAGACCCAGTACTTC
CASSVAGETQYF
>TRBV30|once|TRBJ1-6|NA
TGTGCCTGGAGTGGTGAGGCAGGGGAGAATTCACCCCTCCACTTT
CAWSGEAGENSPLHF
>TRBV7-9|NA|TRBJ1-5|NA
TGTGCCAGCAGCCGCACAGGGACCGATCAGCCCCAGCATTTT
CASSRTGTDQPQHF
>TRBV5-1|NA|TRBJ2-7|TRBD1
TGCGCCAGCAGCGACAGGGAACTATCTTACGAGCAGTACTTC
CASSDRELSYEQYF
>TRBV7-2|NA|TRBJ2-7|TRBD2
TGTGCCAGCAGCCGCCGGGGGGGGCCGGGCGACGAGCAGTACTTC
CASSRRGGPGDEQYF
>TRBV10-1|NA|TRBJ1-5|TRBD1
TGCGCCAGCAGTGAGGTTTGTTGGGACAGGGGCCAGCCCCAGCATTTT
CASSEVCWDRGQPQHF
>TRBV7-9|once|TRBJ1-4|NA
TGTGCCAGCAGCTTACGACAGCAAAATGAAAAACTGTTTTTT
CASSLRQQNEKLFF
>TRBV18|NA|TRBJ1-1|NA
TGTGCCAGCTCACGGGACTCGGACACTGAAGCTTTCTTT
CASSRDSDTEAFF
>TRBV5-4|NA|TRBJ2-7|TRBD2
TGTGCCAGCAGTCCAGGTCCTAGCGGATCCTACGAGCAGTACTTC
CASSPGPSGSYEQYF
>TRBV5-6|once|TRBJ1-1|NA
TGTGCCAGCAGCCAGGACTTGGGATCAATGAACACTGAAGCTTTCTTT
CASSQDLGSMNTEAFF
>TRBV6-5|NA|TRBJ1-1|NA
TGTGCCAGCAGTTACGCGGGGGCCGCTGAAGCTTTCTTT
CASSYAGAAEAFF
>TRBV7-3|NA|TRBJ2-3|TRBD2
TGTGCCAGCAGCTTGCGCGGGGGGATCACAGATACGCAGTATTTT
CASSLRGGITDTQYF
>TRBV11-3|NA|TRBJ2-5|NA
TGTGCCAGCAGCTTAGGTGAAGGGGGAGACAACCAAGAGACCCAGTACTTC
CASSLGEGGDNQETQYF
>TRBV5-1|NA|TRBJ2-1|TRBD2
TGCGCCAGCAGCCGTCGGACTAGCGGGAGCACCTACAATGAGCAGTTCTTC
CASSRRTSGSTYNEQFF
>TRBV30|NA|TRBJ1-2|NA
TGTGCCTGGACACAGAGGGGGTCTGGTTGGGGCTATGGCTACACCTTC
CAWTQRGSGWGYGYTF
>TRBV18|few|TRBJ2-5|NA
TGTGCCAGCTCACGGGAGTGGGTCGGGGAGACCCAGTACTTC
CASSREWVGETQYF
>TRBV9|NA|TRBJ2-7|NA
TGTGCCAGCAGCGTAGAACCTACTCACCGTTACGAGCAGTACTTC
CASSVEPTHRYEQYF